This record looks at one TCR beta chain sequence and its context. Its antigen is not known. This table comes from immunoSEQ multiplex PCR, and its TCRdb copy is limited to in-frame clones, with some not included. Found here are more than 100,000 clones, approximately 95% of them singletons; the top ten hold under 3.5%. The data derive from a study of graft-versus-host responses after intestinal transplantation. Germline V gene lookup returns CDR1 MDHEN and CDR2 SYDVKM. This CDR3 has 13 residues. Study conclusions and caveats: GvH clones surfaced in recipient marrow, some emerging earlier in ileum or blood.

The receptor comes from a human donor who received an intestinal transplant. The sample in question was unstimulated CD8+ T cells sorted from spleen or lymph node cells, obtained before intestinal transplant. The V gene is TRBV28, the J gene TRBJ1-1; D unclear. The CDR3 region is CLTLDPVNTEAFF. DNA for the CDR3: TGTCTTACTCTTGACCCGGTGAACACTGAAGCTTTCTTT.